The next 23 T cell receptor beta chains were all read from a single sample in a study of vaccination effects on CD4 cells after COVID-19 (dated by TCRdb to 2021 to 2024). Receptors were amplified or captured by the immunoSEQ multiplex PCR assay. The source is immuneACCESS, and TCRdb retained only in-frame sequences with V and J called. Part of the clones is not carried over; for the studies checked, unresolved V genes explain less than half of this, and the remainder is unexplained. The sample table shows tens of thousands of clones, and roughly three quarters are seen once. 5% to 6.5% of the sample belongs to the ten largest clones. In the ViraFEST assay, PBMC were stimulated with viral peptide pools, and antigen-specific CD4+ T cell clonotypes were then identified by expansion using TCR sequencing. After around 11 days of culture, CD4+ T cells were isolated with the EasySep CD4+ T cell isolation kit. Convalescent patients had PCR-confirmed SARS-CoV-2 infection between March and December 2020, before Alpha, Beta and Delta variants emerged in the United States.

The antigens of these receptors remain unknown. Sequencing used CD4+ T cells from PBMCs cultured with HIV peptides, obtained before COVID-19 vaccination. The sample's cell subset or site label, decoded: HIV-1 Nef peptide pool negative control/reference culture. The receptors come from a human donor who had a prior SARS-CoV-2 infection.

This clone showed up just a few times. V is TRBV24-1 and J is TRBJ2-1; no clear D. CDR1 and CDR2 (germline): KGHDR, SFDVKD. The CDR3 loop spans 11 amino acids. V lost 9 bases, J lost 6 bases, and 8 bases lay in between. Here the CDR3 reads CATAAFNEQFF. The CDR3 DNA reads TGTGCCACCGCTGCCTTCAATGAGCAGTTCTTC.

This clone has just a few counts. The genes are TRBV4-2 and TRBJ2-7; 8 bases are a match to TRBD1. CDR1 and CDR2 (germline): LGHNA, YNFKEQ. The J segment lost 9 bases and the V segment lost 3 bases, leaving 7 bases of the junction unmatched. The CDR3 length is 13 residues. The CDR3 is CASSQNRGLVQYF. The CDR3 DNA sequence: TGTGCCAGCAGCCAGAACAGGGGGTTGGTGCAGTACTTC.

V and J are TRBV7-9 and TRBJ1-2, with TRBD1 as a possible D gene (5 bases). Germline CDR1 and CDR2: SEHNR and FQNEAQ (reference sequence). With 3 bases removed from V and 7 bases from J, the gap between germline ends came to 9 bases. The CDR3 is 12 residues long. The CDR3 DNA reads as TGTGCCAGCAGCTTCCTCCAGGGTGGCTACACCTTC. It translates to CASSFLQGGYTF.

V is TRBV7-9 and J is TRBJ2-5; no reliable D call. The CDR3 has 13 residues. Germline loops: CDR1 SEHNR, CDR2 FQNEAQ (reference sequence). V was cut by 5 bases and J by 2 bases, with 9 bases left in between. The CDR3: CASSVSTQETQYF. CDR3 bases: TGTGCCAGCAGCGTGTCAACTCAAGAGACCCAGTACTTC.

This clone was detected a few times. V is TRBV7-9 and J is TRBJ2-5; 9 bases align to TRBD2. The length of the CDR3 is 14 residues. CDR1 is SEHNR and CDR2 is FQNEAQ in the germline V gene (reference sequence). The V and J ends lost 5 bases and 5 bases, in that order; junction bases with no gene match: 6. The DNA of the CDR3 is TGTGCCAGCAGCGCGAGCGGGGGGATTGAGACCCAGTACTTC. Its translation: CASSASGGIETQYF.

The chain carries TRBV7-8 and TRBJ2-1; TRBD1 matches 10 bases. Per the germline V gene, CDR1 is SGHVS and CDR2 is FQNEAQ. The length of the CDR3 is 19 residues. V lost 5 bases and J lost 5; bases outside the gene matches: 18. CDR3 sequence: CASSKGVRETGGANNEQFF. CDR3 nucleotide sequence: TGTGCCAGCAGCAAGGGGGTTCGCGAGACAGGGGGCGCTAACAATGAGCAGTTCTTC.

The genes are TRBV24-1 and TRBJ1-5; maybe TRBD1 (5 bases). This CDR3 region has 15 residues. Germline V CDR1 and CDR2: KGHDR, SFDVKD. V lost 3 bases and J lost 8, with 16 bases in between. CDR3 sequence reads: CATSDPKDSGEPQHF. The CDR3, as DNA: TGTGCCACCAGTGATCCTAAAGACAGTGGCGAGCCCCAGCATTTT.

The chain recombines TRBV5-5 with TRBJ2-1; 8 nucleotides align to TRBD2. V was clipped by 5 bases and J by 2 bases; unmatched bases: 6. This CDR3 is 15 amino acids long. From germline, CDR1 is SGHKS and CDR2 YYEKEE (reference sequence). CDR3 nucleotide sequence: TGTGCCAGCAGTCCTACTAGCGGAGCCTACAATGAGCAGTTCTTC. It specifies CASSPTSGAYNEQFF.

This clone was recorded a few times. The rearrangement uses TRBV5-4 and TRBJ2-1; the D gene is possibly TRBD2 (6 bases). The germline V gene has CDR1 SGHNT and CDR2 YYREEE (reference sequence). This CDR3 region has 14 residues. Trimming took 5 bases from V and 5 from J, leaving 14 bases between them. CDR3 nucleotide sequence: TGTGCCAGCAGACAATTAGCGGTAAACAATGAGCAGTTCTTC. Translation gives CASRQLAVNNEQFF.

The V and J genes are TRBV2 and TRBJ2-7; TRBD2 matches at 7 bases. Looked up from germline, CDR1 is SNHLY and CDR2 is FYNNEI. The CDR3 extends over 14 amino acids. The V gene end was trimmed by 6 bases and the J gene end by 6 bases; junction bases not matched to a gene: 11. The CDR3 DNA sequence: TGTGCCAGCAGACCCCGGGACGGCGGGGGCGAGCAGTACTTC. Encoded protein: CASRPRDGGGEQYF. The whole variable domain, remainder taken from reference TRBV2 and TRBJ2-7, is EPEVTQTPSHQVTQMGQEVILRCVPISNHLYFYWYRQILGQKVEFLVSFYNNEISEKSEIFDDQFSVERPDGSNFTLKIRSTKLEDSAMYFCASRPRDGGGEQYFGPGTRLTVT.

The V and J genes are TRBV10-2 and TRBJ2-2; D unclear. CDR1 and CDR2 from the germline V gene are WSHSY and SAAADI. The CDR3 spans 15 residues. Trimming took 7 bases from V and 4 from J, leaving 16 bases between them. The CDR3 loop reads CASTGYAPPTGELFF. CDR3 DNA sequence: TGCGCCAGCACAGGCTACGCCCCGCCCACCGGGGAGCTGTTTTTT.

The gene calls are TRBV9 and TRBJ1-2, with 7 bases lining up with TRBD1. This CDR3 comprises 13 residues. CDR1 SGDLS and CDR2 YYNGEE come from the germline V gene. Trimming took 1 base from V and 5 from J; bases not matched to a gene: 2. The CDR3 nucleotides are TGTGCCAGCAGCGTACAGGGGGATTATGGCTACACCTTC. It encodes CASSVQGDYGYTF.

V usage is TRBV24-1 and J usage is TRBJ2-1; 12 bases are shared with TRBD2. With 3 bases clipped from V and 8 bases from J, the junction kept 1 base outside the gene matches. The CDR3 contains 14 residues. Germline CDR1 and CDR2: KGHDR and SFDVKD. This chain's CDR3 is CATSDLAGGDEQFF. In nucleotides, the CDR3 is TGTGCCACCAGTGATCTAGCGGGAGGGGATGAGCAGTTCTTC.

This chain links TRBV2 with TRBJ1-2; 8 bases line up with TRBD1. The germline gives CDR1 SNHLY, CDR2 FYNNEI. V was pared by 7 bases and J by 6 bases, with 7 bases of the junction left unmatched. This CDR3 has 13 amino acids. The DNA of the CDR3 is TGTGCCAGCATTCAGGACAGGGACGATGGCTACACCTTC. The encoded protein is CASIQDRDDGYTF.

The CDR3 sequence is CASSWGVGGGLYGYTF. In nucleotides, the CDR3 is TGTGCCAGCAGCTGGGGTGTCGGGGGCGGACTCTATGGCTACACCTTC. This chain links TRBV5-4 with TRBJ1-2; D perhaps matches TRBD1 (6 bases). Trimming removed 3 bases from V and 4 bases from J, with 19 bases in between. The germline V gene has CDR1 SGHNT and CDR2 YYREEE (reference sequence). The CDR3 length is 16 residues.

The rearrangement joins TRBV19 to TRBJ2-1, with D possibly being TRBD1 (6 bases). The CDR3 covers 15 residues. Germline V lookup: CDR1 LNHDA, CDR2 SQIVND (reference sequence). V lost 5 bases and J lost 9, with 20 bases in between. The CDR3: CASSPQPGAVGEQFF. The CDR3 DNA sequence: TGTGCCAGTAGTCCCCAGCCAGGGGCCGTGGGTGAGCAGTTCTTC.

This chain joins TRBV9 and TRBJ1-1; 7 nucleotides align to TRBD1. V dropped 0 bases and J dropped 3; count of bases not matched to a gene: 2. The CDR3 consists of 14 residues. In germline, CDR1 is SGDLS, CDR2 YYNGEE. In DNA, the CDR3 is TGTGCCAGCAGCGTAGATCAGGGGGACACTGAAGCTTTCTTT. It encodes CASSVDQGDTEAFF.

The chain couples TRBV11-3 to TRBJ1-5; D gene unclear. The CDR3 totals 12 residues. In germline, CDR1 is SGHNT, CDR2 YENEEA. V was cut by 5 bases and J by 7 bases, with 9 bases left in between. The CDR3 sequence: CASSRPGQPQHF. The CDR3 bases are TGTGCCAGCAGCAGACCTGGGCAGCCCCAGCATTTT.

The V call is TRBV5-4, the J call TRBJ2-5, with 8 bases fitting TRBD2. CDR1 and CDR2 (germline): SGHNT, YYREEE (reference sequence). Trimming took 5 bases from V and 5 from J; bases not matched to a gene: 11. The CDR3 consists of 15 residues. Here the CDR3 DNA reads TGTGCCAGCAGGGAAGGCGGGGGGCGCCCCGAGACCCAGTACTTC. As protein: CASREGGGRPETQYF.

The chain uses TRBV30 and TRBJ2-1, with a tentative D call TRBD2 (6 bases). Germline V gene sequence: CDR1 GTSNPN, CDR2 SVGIG (reference sequence). Deletions cut 0 bases from V and 0 bases from J, with 15 bases between. The CDR3 is 17 amino acids. The CDR3 coding sequence is TGTGCCTGGAGTGTATTCCCCCGGGGGAGCTCCTACAATGAGCAGTTCTTC. Its translation is CAWSVFPRGSSYNEQFF.

The chain combines TRBV7-9 with TRBJ2-5; 8 bases line up with TRBD1. CDR1 SEHNR and CDR2 FQNEAQ come from the germline V gene (reference sequence). The CDR3 spans 14 residues. After removal of 4 bases from V and 5 bases from J, the junction contained 6 bases not matched to a gene. This chain's CDR3 is CASSSQGAGETQYF. The CDR3 DNA follows: TGTGCCAGCAGCTCGCAGGGGGCTGGGGAGACCCAGTACTTC.

The V and J genes are TRBV6-5 and TRBJ2-3; D gene uncertain. This CDR3 comprises 13 residues. Germline lookup yields CDR1 MNHEY and CDR2 SVGAGI. V dropped 4 bases and J dropped 1 base, with 6 bases sitting between them. CDR3 sequence (DNA): TGTGCCAGCAGTTCCCCCGGCACAGATACGCAGTATTTT. Its translation: CASSSPGTDTQYF.

The J gene is TRBJ2-7, the V gene TRBV14; no definite D call. V was shortened by 4 bases and J by 0 bases, with 10 bases between the two germline ends. This CDR3 has 14 amino acids. CDR1 and CDR2 (germline): SGHDN, FVKESK. The CDR3 loop is CASSPGLNSYEQYF. As DNA, the CDR3 is TGTGCCAGCAGCCCCGGTCTAAACTCCTACGAGCAGTACTTC. The variable domain in full, with the rest retrieved from reference TRBV14 and TRBJ2-7, is EAGVTQFPSHSVIEKGQTVTLRCDPISGHDNLYWYRRVMGKEIKFLLHFVKESKQDESGMPNNRFLAERTGGTYSTLKVQPAELEDSGVYFCASSPGLNSYEQYFGPGTRLTVT.